The clone carrying this T cell receptor beta chain was counted a few times. The CDR3 is 19 amino acids. Germline CDR1 is KGHDR and CDR2 is SFDVKD. With 2 bases clipped from V and 0 bases from J, the junction kept 9 bases outside the gene matches. This sample was included in a study of blood T cell repertoires in COVID-19. In the study overall: The United States, Italy and Spain were the sources of the acute and convalescent COVID-19 samples. Sources were T cells, B-cell-depleted T cells, or PBMCs; the material itself was cDNA or gDNA.

Authors' processing steps: It was from reference gene primer amplification that nucleated cell counts were estimated. Some clones are missing from TCRdb's copy, which holds only in-frame ones; the method was immunoSEQ multiplex PCR. V and J calls and clone size are given by that table; D and trimming were obtained from the DNA. This table holds about 140,000 clones, over 60% found once. V is TRBV24-1 and J is TRBJ2-1, with TRBD2 matching 10 bases. The sample consisted of peripheral blood. This clonotype was sampled from a woman between 45 and 65 years old with active or convalescent COVID-19. The CDR3 nucleotides are TGTGCCACCAGTGATTCCTCGGATAGCGGGAGGCACTCCTACAATGAGCAGTTCTTC. This translates into CATSDSSDSGRHSYNEQFF.